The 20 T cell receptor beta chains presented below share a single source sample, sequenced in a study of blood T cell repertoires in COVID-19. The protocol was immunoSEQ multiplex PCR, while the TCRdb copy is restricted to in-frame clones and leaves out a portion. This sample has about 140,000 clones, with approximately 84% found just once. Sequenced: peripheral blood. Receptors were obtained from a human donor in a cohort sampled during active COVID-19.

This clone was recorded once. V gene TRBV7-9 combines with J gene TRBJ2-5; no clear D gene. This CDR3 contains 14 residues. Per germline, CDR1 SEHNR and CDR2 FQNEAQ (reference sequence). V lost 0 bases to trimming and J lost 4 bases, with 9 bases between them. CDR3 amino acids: CASSLALGPETQYF. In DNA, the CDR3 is TGTGCCAGCAGCTTAGCGCTTGGGCCAGAGACCCAGTACTTC.

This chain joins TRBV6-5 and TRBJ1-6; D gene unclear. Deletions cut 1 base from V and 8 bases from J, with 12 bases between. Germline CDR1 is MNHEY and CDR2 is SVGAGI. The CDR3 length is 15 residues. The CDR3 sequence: CASSYYPGMDSPLHF. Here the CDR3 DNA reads TGTGCCAGCAGTTACTACCCGGGAATGGATTCACCCCTCCACTTT.

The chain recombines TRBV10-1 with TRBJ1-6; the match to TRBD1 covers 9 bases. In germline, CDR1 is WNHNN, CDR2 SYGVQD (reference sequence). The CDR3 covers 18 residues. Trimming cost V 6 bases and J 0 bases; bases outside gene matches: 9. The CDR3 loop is CASSFKTGGVSYNSPLHF. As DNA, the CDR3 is TGCGCCAGCAGCTTCAAAACAGGGGGCGTCTCCTATAATTCACCCCTCCACTTT.

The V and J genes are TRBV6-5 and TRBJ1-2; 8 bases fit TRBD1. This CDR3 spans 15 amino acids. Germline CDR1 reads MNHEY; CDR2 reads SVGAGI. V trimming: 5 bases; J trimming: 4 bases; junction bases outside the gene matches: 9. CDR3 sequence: CASSPRQGTLYGYTF. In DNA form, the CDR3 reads TGTGCCAGCAGTCCCCGACAGGGGACCCTCTATGGCTACACCTTC.

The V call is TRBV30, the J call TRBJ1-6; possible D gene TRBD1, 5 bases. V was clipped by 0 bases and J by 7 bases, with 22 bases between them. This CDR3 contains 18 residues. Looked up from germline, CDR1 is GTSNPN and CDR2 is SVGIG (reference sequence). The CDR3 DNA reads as TGTGCCTGGAGTGTACCTTATGGATGGGAGGGGCGAAATTCACCCCTCCACTTT. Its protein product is CAWSVPYGWEGRNSPLHF.

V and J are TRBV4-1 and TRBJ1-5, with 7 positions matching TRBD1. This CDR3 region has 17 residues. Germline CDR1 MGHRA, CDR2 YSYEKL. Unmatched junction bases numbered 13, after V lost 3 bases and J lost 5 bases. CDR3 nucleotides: TGCGCCAGCAGCCACGGTCCTTTCCGAGGGGGCGATCAGCCCCAGCATTTT. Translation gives CASSHGPFRGGDQPQHF.

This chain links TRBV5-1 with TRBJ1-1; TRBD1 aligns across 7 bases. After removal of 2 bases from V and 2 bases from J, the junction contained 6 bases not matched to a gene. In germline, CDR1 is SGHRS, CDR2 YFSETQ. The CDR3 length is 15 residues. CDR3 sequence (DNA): TGCGCCAGCAGCTTACAGGGGACCCTCAACACTGAAGCTTTCTTT. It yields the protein CASSLQGTLNTEAFF.

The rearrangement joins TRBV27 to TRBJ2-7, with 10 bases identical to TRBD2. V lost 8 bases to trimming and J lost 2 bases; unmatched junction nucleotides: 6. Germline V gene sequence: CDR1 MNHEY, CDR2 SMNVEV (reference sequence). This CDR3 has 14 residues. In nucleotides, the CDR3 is TGTGCCAGCCGACGACTAGCGGGTACCTACGAGCAGTACTTC. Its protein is CASRRLAGTYEQYF.

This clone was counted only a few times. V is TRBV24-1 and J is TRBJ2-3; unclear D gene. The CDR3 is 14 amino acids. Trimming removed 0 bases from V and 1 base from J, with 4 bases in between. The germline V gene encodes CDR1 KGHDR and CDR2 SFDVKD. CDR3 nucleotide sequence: TGTGCCACCAGTGATTTGCGGGGCACAGATACGCAGTATTTT. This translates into CATSDLRGTDTQYF.

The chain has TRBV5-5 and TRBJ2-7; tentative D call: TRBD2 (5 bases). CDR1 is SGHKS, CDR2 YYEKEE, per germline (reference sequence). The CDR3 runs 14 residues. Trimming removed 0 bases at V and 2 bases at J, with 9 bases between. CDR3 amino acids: CASSLALGAYEQYF. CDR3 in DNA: TGTGCCAGCAGCTTGGCCCTGGGAGCCTACGAGCAGTACTTC.

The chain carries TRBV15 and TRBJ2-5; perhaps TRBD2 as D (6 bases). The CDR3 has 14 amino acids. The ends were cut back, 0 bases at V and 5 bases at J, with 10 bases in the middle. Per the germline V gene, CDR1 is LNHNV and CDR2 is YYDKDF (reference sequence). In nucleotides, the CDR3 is TGTGCCACCAGCAGAGATCGGGGGTTGGAGACCCAGTACTTC. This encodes CATSRDRGLETQYF. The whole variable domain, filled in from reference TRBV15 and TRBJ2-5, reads DAMVIQNPRYQVTQFGKPVTLSCSQTLNHNVMYWYQQKSSQAPKLLFHYYDKDFNNEADTPDNFQSRRPNTSFCFLDIRSPGLGDTAMYLCATSRDRGLETQYFGPGTRLLVL.

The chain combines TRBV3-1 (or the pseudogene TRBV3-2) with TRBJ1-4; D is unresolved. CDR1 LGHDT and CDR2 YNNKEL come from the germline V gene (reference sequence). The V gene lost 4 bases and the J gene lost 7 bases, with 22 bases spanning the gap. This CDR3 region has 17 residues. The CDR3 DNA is TGTGCCAGCAGCCCCCGGCGGGCCGGCTTTGGCGGTGAAAAACTGTTTTTT. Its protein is CASSPRRAGFGGEKLFF.

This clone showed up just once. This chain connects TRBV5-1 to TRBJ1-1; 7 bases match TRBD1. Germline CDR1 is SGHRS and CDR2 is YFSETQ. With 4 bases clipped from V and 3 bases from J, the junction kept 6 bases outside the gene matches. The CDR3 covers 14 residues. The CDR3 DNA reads TGCGCCAGCAGCCGGGACAGAGACTACACTGAAGCTTTCTTT. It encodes CASSRDRDYTEAFF.

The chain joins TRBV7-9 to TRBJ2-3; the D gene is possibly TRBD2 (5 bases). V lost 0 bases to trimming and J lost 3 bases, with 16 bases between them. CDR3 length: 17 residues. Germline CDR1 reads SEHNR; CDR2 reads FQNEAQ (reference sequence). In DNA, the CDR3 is TGTGCCAGCAGCTTAGCTTCGGGGTTGGAACTTACAGATACGCAGTATTTT. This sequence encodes CASSLASGLELTDTQYF.

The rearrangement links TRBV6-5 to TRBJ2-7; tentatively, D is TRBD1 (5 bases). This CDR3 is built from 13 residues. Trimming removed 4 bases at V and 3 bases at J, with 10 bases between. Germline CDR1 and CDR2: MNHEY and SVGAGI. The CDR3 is CASSSSRGYEQYF. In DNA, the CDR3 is TGTGCCAGCAGTTCGTCTAGGGGCTACGAGCAGTACTTC.

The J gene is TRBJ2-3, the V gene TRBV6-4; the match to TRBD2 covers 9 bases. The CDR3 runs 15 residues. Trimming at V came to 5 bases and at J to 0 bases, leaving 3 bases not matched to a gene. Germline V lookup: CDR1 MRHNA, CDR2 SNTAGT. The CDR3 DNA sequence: TGTGCCAGCAGTAAGCGGGGGGTTAGCACAGATACGCAGTATTTT. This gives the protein CASSKRGVSTDTQYF.

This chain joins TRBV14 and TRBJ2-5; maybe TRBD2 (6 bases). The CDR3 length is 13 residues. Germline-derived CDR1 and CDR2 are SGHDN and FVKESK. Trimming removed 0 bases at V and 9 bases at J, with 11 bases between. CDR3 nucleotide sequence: TGTGCCAGCAGCCAAGATCTCGGCGGGGCCCAGTACTTC. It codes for CASSQDLGGAQYF.

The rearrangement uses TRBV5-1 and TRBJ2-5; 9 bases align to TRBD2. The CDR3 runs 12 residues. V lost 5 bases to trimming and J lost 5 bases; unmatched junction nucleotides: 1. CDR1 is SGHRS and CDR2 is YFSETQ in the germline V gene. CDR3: CASRSGGETQYF. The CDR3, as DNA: TGCGCCAGCAGGAGCGGGGGGGAGACCCAGTACTTC. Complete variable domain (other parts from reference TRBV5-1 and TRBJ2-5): KAGVTQTPRYLIKTRGQQVTLSCSPISGHRSVSWYQQTPGQGLQFLFEYFSETQRNKGNFPGRFSGRQFSNSRSEMNVSTLELGDSALYLCASRSGGETQYFGPGTRLLVL.

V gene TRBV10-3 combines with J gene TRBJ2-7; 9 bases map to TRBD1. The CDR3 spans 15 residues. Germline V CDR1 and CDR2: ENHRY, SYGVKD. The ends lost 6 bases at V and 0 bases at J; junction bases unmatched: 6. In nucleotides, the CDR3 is TGTGCCATCAGAGAACCGGGACAGGGCTCCTACGAGCAGTACTTC. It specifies CAIREPGQGSYEQYF.

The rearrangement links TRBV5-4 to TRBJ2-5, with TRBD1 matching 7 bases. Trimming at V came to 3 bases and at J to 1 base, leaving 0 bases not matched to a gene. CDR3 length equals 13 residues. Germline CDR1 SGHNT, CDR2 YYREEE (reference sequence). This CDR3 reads CASSWTGQETQYF. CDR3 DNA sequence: TGTGCCAGCAGCTGGACAGGCCAAGAGACCCAGTACTTC.